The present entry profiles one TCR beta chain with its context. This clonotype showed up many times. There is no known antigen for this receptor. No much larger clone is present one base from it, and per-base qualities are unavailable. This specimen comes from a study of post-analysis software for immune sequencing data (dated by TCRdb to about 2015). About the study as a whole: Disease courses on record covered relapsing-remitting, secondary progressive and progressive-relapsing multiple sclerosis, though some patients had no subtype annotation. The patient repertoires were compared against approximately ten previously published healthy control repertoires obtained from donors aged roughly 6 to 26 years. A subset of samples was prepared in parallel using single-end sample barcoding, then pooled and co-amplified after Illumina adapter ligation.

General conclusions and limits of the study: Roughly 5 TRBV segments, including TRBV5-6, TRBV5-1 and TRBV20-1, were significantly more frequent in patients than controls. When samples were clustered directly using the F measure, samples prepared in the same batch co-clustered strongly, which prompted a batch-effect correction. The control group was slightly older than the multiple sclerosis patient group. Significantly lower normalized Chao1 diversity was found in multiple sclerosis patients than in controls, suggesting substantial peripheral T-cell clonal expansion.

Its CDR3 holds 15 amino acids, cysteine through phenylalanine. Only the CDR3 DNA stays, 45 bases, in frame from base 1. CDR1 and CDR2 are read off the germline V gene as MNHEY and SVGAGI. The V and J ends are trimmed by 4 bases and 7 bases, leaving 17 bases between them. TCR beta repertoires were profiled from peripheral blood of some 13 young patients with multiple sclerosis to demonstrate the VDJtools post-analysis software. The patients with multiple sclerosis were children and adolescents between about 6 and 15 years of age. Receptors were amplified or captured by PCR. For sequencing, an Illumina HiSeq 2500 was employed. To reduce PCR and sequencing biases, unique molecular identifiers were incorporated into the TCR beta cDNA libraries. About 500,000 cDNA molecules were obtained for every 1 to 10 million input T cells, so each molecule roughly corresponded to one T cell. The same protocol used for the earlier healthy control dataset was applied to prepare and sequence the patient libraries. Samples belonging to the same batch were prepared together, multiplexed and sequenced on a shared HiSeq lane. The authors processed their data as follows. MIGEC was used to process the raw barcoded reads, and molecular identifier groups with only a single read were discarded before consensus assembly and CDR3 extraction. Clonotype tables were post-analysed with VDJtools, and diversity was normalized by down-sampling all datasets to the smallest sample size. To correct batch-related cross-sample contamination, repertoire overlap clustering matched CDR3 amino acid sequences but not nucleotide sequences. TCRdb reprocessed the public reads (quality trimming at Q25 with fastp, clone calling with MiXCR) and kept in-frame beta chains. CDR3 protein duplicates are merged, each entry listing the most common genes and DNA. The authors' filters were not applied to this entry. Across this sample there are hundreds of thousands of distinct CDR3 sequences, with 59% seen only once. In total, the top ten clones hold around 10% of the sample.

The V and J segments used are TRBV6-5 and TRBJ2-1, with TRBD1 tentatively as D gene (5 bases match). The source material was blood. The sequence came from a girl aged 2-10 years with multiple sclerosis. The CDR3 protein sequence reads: CASSSGWDGANEQFF. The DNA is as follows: TGTGCCAGCAGTTCCGGATGGGATGGGGCAAATGAGCAGTTCTTC.